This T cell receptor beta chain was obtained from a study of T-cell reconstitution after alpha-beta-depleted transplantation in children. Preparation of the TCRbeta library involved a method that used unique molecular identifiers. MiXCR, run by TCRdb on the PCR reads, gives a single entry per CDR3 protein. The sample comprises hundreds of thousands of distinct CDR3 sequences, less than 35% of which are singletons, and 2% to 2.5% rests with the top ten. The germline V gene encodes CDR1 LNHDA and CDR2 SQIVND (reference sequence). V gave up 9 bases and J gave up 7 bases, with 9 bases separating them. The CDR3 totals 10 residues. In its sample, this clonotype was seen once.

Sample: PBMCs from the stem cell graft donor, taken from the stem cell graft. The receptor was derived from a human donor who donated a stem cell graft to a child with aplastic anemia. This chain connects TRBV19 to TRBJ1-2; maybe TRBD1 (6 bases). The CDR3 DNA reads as TGTGCCAGACAGGGCGCTGGCTACACCTTC. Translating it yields CARQGAGYTF.